This T cell receptor beta chain derives from a study of Ad26.COV2.S vaccination and SARS-CoV-2 variants. Study-wide context: Enrolled in COV1001, the donor was in the Ad26.COV2.S trial arm, which received the vaccine.

Trimming removed 2 bases from V and 11 bases from J, with 8 bases in between. The V gene's germline CDR1 is SGHRS and CDR2 YFSETQ. There are 12 residues in the CDR3. TCRdb's table, derived via immunoSEQ multiplex PCR, lists solely in-frame clones and lacks some. The sample holds roughly 350,000 clones, around nine tenths seen once. This clone showed up just a few times. The treatment here: some 19 received Ad26.COV2.S at low or high dose, single or two shots; 5 received placebo; per-sample allocation not given. Sample collection was performed on day 63 after the first vaccine or placebo injection. Ad26 vector vaccine expressed Wuhan-strain SARS-CoV-2 spike.

This chain connects TRBV5-1 to TRBJ1-6, with D unclear. This clonotype was obtained from a person between 18 and 59 years old who received the Ad26.COV2.S COVID-19 vaccine or a placebo. The source was peripheral blood, collected in a trial of Ad26.COV2.S vaccine versus placebo. The DNA of the CDR3 is TGCGCCAGCAGCTTTAACAGTCCACCCCTCCACTTT. Translation: CASSFNSPPLHF.